A single sample gave rise to the 21 T cell receptor beta chains below, sequenced in a study of T cell repertoires in cytomegalovirus infection. TCRdb independently ran MiXCR on the reads; one entry per CDR3 protein. The sample lists about 740,000 distinct CDR3 sequences, roughly a third occurring once. Sequenced: PBMCs. All receptors derive from a human donor in good health (CMV status not recorded). Some clones in this sample may be carry-over from other donors' samples.

The chain uses TRBV4-1 and TRBJ1-5; D not certain. The CDR3 spans 12 residues. CDR1 is MGHRA, CDR2 YSYEKL, per germline. The ends were cut back, 7 bases at V and 7 bases at J, with 11 bases in the middle. CDR3 nucleotide sequence: TGCGCCAGCATCCCTCCCAGGCAGCCCCAGCATTTT. It translates to CASIPPRQPQHF.

The CDR3 spells CASSSLAGGDDTQYF. The CDR3 DNA follows: TGTGCCAGCAGCTCACTAGCGGGGGGCGATGATACGCAGTATTTT. The gene calls are TRBV7-3 and TRBJ2-3, with 12 bases fitting TRBD2. V was clipped by 4 bases and J by 6 bases; unmatched bases: 5. Germline V lookup: CDR1 SGHTA, CDR2 FQGTGA. The CDR3 totals 15 residues.

This clonotype was seen more than once but under ten times. The chain has TRBV19 and TRBJ1-5; 7 nucleotides align to TRBD1. The CDR3 has 17 residues. Per germline, CDR1 LNHDA and CDR2 SQIVND (reference sequence). The ends lost 6 bases at V and 0 bases at J; junction bases unmatched: 11. CDR3 sequence: CASSRQGHVGSNQPQHF. CDR3 coding DNA: TGTGCCAGTAGCCGACAGGGCCACGTGGGTAGCAATCAGCCCCAGCATTTT. Filled out from reference TRBV19 and TRBJ1-5, the complete variable domain reads DGGITQSPKYLFRKEGQNVTLSCEQNLNHDAMYWYRQDPGQGLRLIYYSQIVNDFQKGDIAEGYSVSREKKESFPLTVTSAQKNPTAFYLCASSRQGHVGSNQPQHFGDGTRLSIL.

Comment on this clonotype: A much more abundant neighbour one base away suggests this may be a read error. The chain has TRBV7-8 and TRBJ1-2; D may be TRBD1 (5 bases). Germline assignment: CDR1 SGHVS and CDR2 FQNEAQ. V lost 10 bases and J 0 bases, leaving 15 bases between the germline ends. CDR3 length equals 14 residues. The CDR3 reads CANAGALANYGYTF. As DNA, the CDR3 is TGTGCCAACGCCGGGGCTCTAGCTAACTATGGCTACACCTTC.

This clonotype showed up just a few times. The chain carries TRBV7-8 and TRBJ1-1, with D maybe TRBD1 (6 bases). Trimming shortened V by 6 bases and J by 2 bases, and 10 bases separated the two germline ends. CDR3 size: 13 residues. The V gene's germline CDR1 is SGHVS and CDR2 FQNEAQ. The CDR3 spells CASRLDSNTEAFF. CDR3 sequence (DNA): TGTGCCAGCAGATTGGACAGTAACACTGAAGCTTTCTTT.

V gene TRBV12-3 or TRBV12-4 combines with J gene TRBJ2-1, with D possibly being TRBD2 (6 bases). V shed 6 bases and J shed 6 bases, with 15 bases lying between them. The CDR3 covers 14 residues. CDR3 in DNA: TGTGCCAGCAGGGTGACTAGTCTCTTCAATGAGCAGTTCTTC. Protein: CASRVTSLFNEQFF.

This rearrangement joins TRBV19 to TRBJ2-7, with 10 bases matching TRBD1. The V segment lost 6 bases and the J segment 5 bases; nucleotides outside the gene matches: 7. CDR3 size: 14 residues. The germline CDR1 and CDR2 sequences are LNHDA and SQIVND (reference sequence). The CDR3 nucleotides are TGTGCCAGTAGACCCGGGACAGGGGACCACGAGCAGTACTTC. This sequence encodes CASRPGTGDHEQYF.

The V call is TRBV7-8, the J call TRBJ2-7; 8 nucleotides match TRBD2. CDR1 is SGHVS and CDR2 is FQNEAQ in the germline V gene. The CDR3 has 16 amino acids. V shed 5 bases and J 0 bases; nucleotides not matched to a gene: 9. The CDR3 loop is CASSPGGALRSYEQYF. The DNA of the CDR3 is TGTGCCAGCAGCCCGGGGGGGGCTCTCCGCTCCTACGAGCAGTACTTC.

This clonotype was seen a few times. The chain combines TRBV9 with TRBJ1-6; D remains unclear. The CDR3 is 14 amino acids. Germline V CDR1 and CDR2: SGDLS, YYNGEE. Trimming stripped 5 bases from V and 7 bases from J, with 13 bases between. CDR3 coding DNA: TGTGCCAGCAGTGGTGTTACCGAGAATTCACCCCTCCACTTT. Encoded protein: CASSGVTENSPLHF.

This clonotype was counted a few times. This chain joins TRBV7-8 and TRBJ1-6, with D uncertain. This CDR3 spans 15 amino acids. Trimming stripped 3 bases from V and 6 bases from J, with 12 bases between. CDR1 is SGHVS, CDR2 FQNEAQ, per germline. The CDR3 region has the DNA TGTGCCAGCAGCTTTGGCAGGTCCGCTAATTCACCCCTCCACTTT. This gives the protein CASSFGRSANSPLHF.

There are a few counts of this clonotype. The chain employs TRBV20-1 and TRBJ1-5, with D perhaps matching TRBD1 (5 bases). The V end was cut by 0 bases, the J end by 4 bases, with 19 bases between. The CDR3 loop spans 17 amino acids. CDR1 and CDR2 (germline): DFQATT, SNEGSKA (reference sequence). The CDR3 is CSAREHGGLGSNQPQHF. The CDR3 region has the DNA TGCAGTGCTAGAGAGCATGGGGGGTTGGGGTCTAATCAGCCCCAGCATTTT.

This clonotype was observed many times. The chain joins TRBV4-1 to TRBJ1-2; D unresolved. Germline V CDR1 and CDR2: MGHRA, YSYEKL. Trimming removed 0 bases at V and 4 bases at J, with 15 bases between. The length of the CDR3 is 16 residues. Here the CDR3 reads CASSQDFPTGPYGYTF. The CDR3, as DNA: TGCGCCAGCAGCCAAGATTTTCCCACTGGGCCCTATGGCTACACCTTC.

This clonotype was seen ten or more times. This chain joins TRBV7-2 and TRBJ2-1, with unresolved D. Germline V gene sequence: CDR1 SGHTA, CDR2 FQGNSA. The CDR3 consists of 14 residues. The ends were cut back, 7 bases at V and 11 bases at J, with 21 bases in the middle. The CDR3 DNA reads as TGTGCCAGCAAGATTTTAAGAGAAGCTAGACAGCAGTTCTTC. Residues: CASKILREARQQFF.

This clonotype showed up many times. V usage is TRBV7-2 and J usage is TRBJ2-5; D is possibly TRBD1 (5 bases). V dropped 5 bases and J dropped 5 bases, with 18 bases sitting between them. This CDR3 has 15 amino acids. Germline V gene sequence: CDR1 SGHTA, CDR2 FQGNSA. The CDR3, as DNA: TGTGCCAGCAGCCCGTTTGGGGCGGTTGGGGAGACCCAGTACTTC. The encoded protein is CASSPFGAVGETQYF.

The count of this clonotype is one. This chain connects TRBV14 to TRBJ2-3; D ambiguous. The CDR3 has 16 residues. The germline V gene has CDR1 SGHDN and CDR2 FVKESK. V lost 4 bases, J lost 3 bases, and 17 bases lay in between. The CDR3 DNA sequence: TGTGCCAGCAGCCTTTCATTTTCTTCGGCTACAGATACGCAGTATTTT. It codes for CASSLSFSSATDTQYF.

V gene TRBV5-1 combines with J gene TRBJ2-5; D is possibly TRBD1 (5 bases). Looked up from germline, CDR1 is SGHRS and CDR2 is YFSETQ. This CDR3 comprises 15 residues. The V gene lost 4 bases and the J gene lost 2 bases, with 15 bases spanning the gap. The CDR3 DNA is TGCGCCAGCAGCCCCACCACAGGACAACAAGAGACCCAGTACTTC. Protein product: CASSPTTGQQETQYF.

The V call is TRBV18, the J call TRBJ1-1; D is perhaps TRBD1 (6 bases). The CDR3 has 15 amino acids. CDR1 KGHSH and CDR2 LQKENI come from the germline V gene. Trimming left V 6 bases short and J 4 bases short, with 18 bases between. CDR3: CASSSGQSGSTEAFF. The CDR3 DNA follows: TGTGCCAGCTCGTCCGGACAGTCGGGGAGCACTGAAGCTTTCTTT.

Ten or more counts support this clonotype. V is TRBV7-8 and J is TRBJ1-4, with D possibly TRBD1 on 6 matching bases. Germline values: CDR1 SGHVS, CDR2 FQNEAQ. This CDR3 region has 17 residues. V was shortened by 5 bases and J by 8 bases, with 24 bases between the two germline ends. In DNA form, the CDR3 reads TGTGCCAGCAGCGCAGGACGAACCGGGACATCAGCCGAAAAACTGTTTTTT. Its protein product is CASSAGRTGTSAEKLFF.

The chain employs TRBV5-5 and TRBJ1-1, with a possible D match to TRBD1 (6 bases). Trimming took off 1 base at V and 6 bases at J, with 16 bases between the two ends. From germline, CDR1 is SGHKS and CDR2 YYEKEE (reference sequence). This CDR3 has 15 amino acids. CDR3 amino acids: CASSLYGGPEAEAFF. Here the CDR3 DNA reads TGTGCCAGCAGCTTGTATGGGGGGCCCGAGGCTGAAGCTTTCTTT.

This clonotype came up a few times. DNA for the CDR3: TGCGCCAGCAGCCAAAACTCCCAGGGCTACGAGCAGTACTTC. Its protein product is CASSQNSQGYEQYF. The chain carries TRBV4-1 and TRBJ2-7; tentatively, D is TRBD1 (5 bases). The germline V gene has CDR1 MGHRA and CDR2 YSYEKL. The CDR3 sequence is 14 residues long. The ends were cut back, 2 bases at V and 3 bases at J, with 11 bases in the middle.

The chain links TRBV20-1 to TRBJ2-2, with 7 nucleotides matching TRBD2. V dropped 1 base and J dropped 4; count of bases not matched to a gene: 3. CDR1 is DFQATT and CDR2 is SNEGSKA in the germline V gene (reference sequence). The CDR3 sequence is 14 residues long. In nucleotides, the CDR3 is TGCAGTGCTAGAGGACTAGCACTCACCGGGGAGCTGTTTTTT. Translation gives CSARGLALTGELFF.